These 30 T cell receptor beta chains came from one sample sequenced in a study of blood T cell repertoires in COVID-19. Profiling relied on immunoSEQ multiplex PCR, and the TCRdb table lists in-frame clones only, not all of them. The repertoire holds roughly 200,000 clones, with 83% as singletons. Sequenced material: peripheral blood. These receptor sequences come from a human donor in a cohort sampled during active COVID-19.

This rearrangement joins TRBV6-6 to TRBJ2-7, with D maybe TRBD2 (6 bases). V lost 6 bases and J lost 7, with 19 bases in between. Germline CDR1 is MNHNY and CDR2 is SVGAGI (reference sequence). This CDR3 contains 14 residues. CDR3 loop: CASSYGSRAGEQYF. The CDR3 DNA reads TGTGCCAGCAGCTACGGGTCCAGGGCGGGGGAGCAGTACTTC.

In its sample, this clone was seen a few times. V and J are TRBV6-2 or TRBV6-3 and TRBJ2-7, with TRBD2 matching 11 bases. The V gene end was trimmed by 2 bases and the J gene end by 6 bases; junction bases not matched to a gene: 3. Looked up from germline, CDR1 is MNHEY and CDR2 is SVGEGT. CDR3 length: 14 residues. This chain's CDR3 is CASSYNLAGGEQYF. CDR3 coding DNA: TGTGCCAGCAGTTACAACCTAGCGGGAGGCGAGCAGTACTTC.

CDR3 in amino acids: CASRLGDRGETQYF. DNA for the CDR3: TGTGCAAGTCGCTTAGGGGACAGGGGGGAGACCCAGTACTTC. The gene calls are TRBV12-2 and TRBJ2-5; the table's D gene call, TRBD1, was not cross checked with the DNA. TRBV12-2 is a listed pseudogene. CDR3 length: 14 amino acids.

The chain carries TRBV4-3 and TRBJ2-7; 7 nucleotides agree with TRBD2. J was trimmed by 4 bases and V by 0 bases; bases with no gene match: 6. The CDR3 contains 15 residues. Germline V lookup: CDR1 LGHNA, CDR2 YSLEER. For the CDR3, the DNA is TGCGCCAGCAGCCAAGATTGGCGGGGGACGTACGAGCAGTACTTC. It is translated as CASSQDWRGTYEQYF.

The genes are TRBV6-2 or TRBV6-3 and TRBJ1-5, with a tentative D call TRBD1 (5 bases). The V end was cut by 5 bases, the J end by 0 bases, with 14 bases between. The CDR3 spans 16 residues. Germline CDR1 is MNHEY and CDR2 is SVGEGT. CDR3 DNA: TGTGCCAGCAGTCGCGGGACGGCGTATAGCAATCAGCCCCAGCATTTT. Encoded protein: CASSRGTAYSNQPQHF.

This chain connects TRBV7-3 to TRBJ2-2; 8 bases align to TRBD2. Trimming cost V 5 bases and J 5 bases; bases outside gene matches: 10. CDR1 is SGHTA, CDR2 FQGTGA, per germline. The CDR3 has 16 amino acids. CDR3 sequence reads: CASSQVAGRVTGELFF. CDR3 nucleotides: TGTGCCAGCAGCCAAGTAGCGGGGCGTGTTACCGGGGAGCTGTTTTTT. Full variable domain (outside the CDR3, taken from reference TRBV7-3 and TRBJ2-2): GAGVSQTPSNKVTEKGKYVELRCDPISGHTALYWYRQSLGQGPEFLIYFQGTGAADDSGLPNDRFFAVRPEGSVSTLKIQRTERGDSAVYLCASSQVAGRVTGELFFGEGSRLTVL.

J is TRBJ1-1 and V is TRBV18; the match to TRBD1 covers 9 bases. This CDR3 contains 14 residues. With V trimmed by 6 bases and J by 4 bases, 6 bases remained unmatched. The V gene's germline CDR1 is KGHSH and CDR2 LQKENI. In DNA, the CDR3 is TGTGCCAGCTCCCTGGACAGGGGTGGCACTGAAGCTTTCTTT. Protein product: CASSLDRGGTEAFF.

The chain uses TRBV6-6 and TRBJ1-5, with D hard to call. Germline loops: CDR1 MNHNY, CDR2 SVGAGI (reference sequence). The CDR3 length is 15 residues. The V end was cut by 6 bases, the J end by 0 bases, with 12 bases between. The CDR3 bases are TGTGCCAGCAGATACCCCAGTTATAGCAATCAGCCCCAGCATTTT. It encodes CASRYPSYSNQPQHF.

The V gene is TRBV28, the J gene TRBJ2-7; 8 bases are a match to TRBD2. Unmatched junction bases numbered 8, after V lost 6 bases and J lost 7 bases. Germline CDR1 and CDR2: MDHEN and SYDVKM. The CDR3 covers 13 residues. CDR3 in amino acids: CASSSGLAREQYF. The DNA for the CDR3 is TGTGCCAGCAGCTCCGGACTAGCAAGAGAGCAGTACTTC.

V usage is TRBV19 and J usage is TRBJ1-5, with D maybe TRBD1 (5 bases). The length of the CDR3 is 14 residues. V gave up 6 bases and J gave up 3 bases, with 12 bases separating them. Germline lookup yields CDR1 LNHDA and CDR2 SQIVND (reference sequence). CDR3 DNA: TGTGCCAGTAGCGGAGGGACTGCCAATCAGCCCCAGCATTTT. This codes for CASSGGTANQPQHF. Looking up the rest from reference TRBV19 and TRBJ1-5 gives the full variable domain: DGGITQSPKYLFRKEGQNVTLSCEQNLNHDAMYWYRQDPGQGLRLIYYSQIVNDFQKGDIAEGYSVSREKKESFPLTVTSAQKNPTAFYLCASSGGTANQPQHFGDGTRLSIL.

This clone was seen once. This chain uses TRBV9 with TRBJ1-1, with TRBD1 matching 9 bases. Germline V gives CDR1 SGDLS, CDR2 YYNGEE. Trimming at V came to 3 bases and at J to 5 bases, leaving 2 bases not matched to a gene. The CDR3 runs 13 residues. The CDR3 sequence: CASSAGTGTEAFF. CDR3 nucleotides: TGTGCCAGCAGCGCCGGGACAGGGACTGAAGCTTTCTTT.

The chain employs TRBV7-9 and TRBJ2-7; 9 bases agree with TRBD1. This CDR3 is built from 16 residues. The germline CDR1 and CDR2 sequences are SEHNR and FQNEAQ (reference sequence). V was pared by 0 bases and J by 6 bases, with 9 bases of the junction left unmatched. The CDR3 loop is CASSLATSGTGIEQYF. CDR3 DNA sequence: TGTGCCAGCAGCTTAGCAACTTCCGGGACAGGGATCGAGCAGTACTTC. Combining the CDR3 with reference TRBV7-9 and TRBJ2-7 gives the whole variable domain DTGVSQNPRHKITKRGQNVTFRCDPISEHNRLYWYRQTLGQGPEFLTYFQNEAQLEKSRLLSDRFSAERPKGSFSTLEIQRTEQGDSAMYLCASSLATSGTGIEQYFGPGTRLTVT.

The rearrangement joins TRBV6-7 to TRBJ1-2; 8 bases map to TRBD1. TRBV6-7 is assigned to the ORF class and has an uncertain function. CDR3 length equals 14 residues. V lost 5 bases and J lost 5; bases outside the gene matches: 7. The CDR3 here is CASSLPGQGYGYTF. The CDR3 DNA follows: TGTGCCAGCAGTCTCCCCGGACAGGGATATGGCTACACCTTC.

This chain connects TRBV24-1 to TRBJ1-1; a possible D gene is TRBD1 (5 bases). Germline values: CDR1 KGHDR, CDR2 SFDVKD. V dropped 0 bases and J dropped 0 bases, with 7 bases sitting between them. This CDR3 comprises 15 residues. The CDR3 is CATSDLNRMNTEAFF. Here the CDR3 DNA reads TGTGCCACCAGTGATTTGAACAGGATGAACACTGAAGCTTTCTTT.

The chain joins TRBV5-4 to TRBJ1-1; D ambiguous. The V gene's germline CDR1 is SGHNT and CDR2 YYREEE (reference sequence). Trimming shortened V by 4 bases and J by 2 bases, and 12 bases separated the two germline ends. The CDR3 totals 14 residues. CDR3 sequence: CASSRTGSNTEAFF. The CDR3 DNA is TGTGCCAGCAGCCGGACGGGGAGTAACACTGAAGCTTTCTTT.

V usage is TRBV24-1 and J usage is TRBJ1-2; 8 bases are a match to TRBD1. The V gene's germline CDR1 is KGHDR and CDR2 SFDVKD. The CDR3 is 15 residues long. J lost 3 bases, V lost 3 bases, and 5 bases had no gene match. CDR3 in amino acids: CATSDPQGADYGYTF. CDR3 DNA sequence: TGTGCCACCAGTGATCCCCAGGGGGCCGACTATGGCTACACCTTC.

The chain employs TRBV10-3 and TRBJ1-6, with 7 positions matching TRBD1. Germline CDR1 reads ENHRY; CDR2 reads SYGVKD. The CDR3 extends over 14 amino acids. Trimming removed 6 bases from V and 7 bases from J; junction bases left unmatched: 6. The CDR3 sequence is CAIRDLTGNSPLHF. In nucleotides, the CDR3 is TGTGCCATCAGAGACCTGACAGGGAATTCACCCCTCCACTTT.

The chain carries TRBV3-1 (or the pseudogene TRBV3-2) and TRBJ2-7; 15 nucleotides line up with TRBD2. V shed 1 base and J 6 bases; nucleotides not matched to a gene: 4. There are 16 residues in the CDR3. Germline CDR1 and CDR2: LGHDT and YNNKEL (reference sequence). Written as DNA, the CDR3 is TGTGCCAGCAGCCAAGGGACTAGCGGGGGGGCTGGCGAGCAGTACTTC. Translated, it gives CASSQGTSGGAGEQYF.

The chain carries TRBV28 and TRBJ2-1, with 10 bases that match TRBD2. CDR1 MDHEN and CDR2 SYDVKM come from the germline V gene. V was pared by 3 bases and J by 6 bases, with 5 bases of the junction left unmatched. The CDR3 spans 15 residues. CDR3 sequence reads: CASSFLLAGVNEQFF. The CDR3 region has the DNA TGTGCCAGCAGTTTTCTCCTAGCGGGGGTCAATGAGCAGTTCTTC.

The chain employs TRBV9 and TRBJ1-1; D perhaps matches TRBD1 (5 bases). CDR1 is SGDLS, CDR2 YYNGEE, per germline. This CDR3 has 14 residues. With 0 bases removed from V and 4 bases from J, the gap between germline ends came to 10 bases. CDR3 protein: CASSVDLQGTEAFF. The CDR3 coding sequence is TGTGCCAGCAGCGTAGATTTGCAGGGCACTGAAGCTTTCTTT.

A few counts support this clone. V usage is TRBV11-1 and J usage is TRBJ2-7; 12 bases fit TRBD1. The trim removed 5 bases at V and 2 bases at J, leaving 7 bases unmatched. This CDR3 is 16 amino acids long. Germline values: CDR1 SGHAT, CDR2 FQDESV (reference sequence). CDR3 sequence reads: CASSLGQGADTYEQYF. In DNA form, the CDR3 reads TGTGCCAGCAGCCTGGGACAGGGGGCTGATACCTACGAGCAGTACTTC.

J is TRBJ2-1 and V is TRBV24-1; 10 bases fit TRBD2. The CDR3 is 17 residues long. Germline CDR1 reads KGHDR; CDR2 reads SFDVKD. Losses at the gene ends were 1 base for V and 3 bases for J; bases not matched to a gene: 5. The CDR3 nucleotides are TGTGCCACCAGTGATTTAGGACTAGCGGAGAACTACAATGAGCAGTTCTTC. It yields the protein CATSDLGLAENYNEQFF.

This chain links TRBV14 with TRBJ1-1; D gene uncertain. This CDR3 has 15 residues. V lost 8 bases to trimming and J lost 4 bases, with 20 bases between them. Germline V gives CDR1 SGHDN, CDR2 FVKESK. CDR3 sequence reads: CASAGQLPGSTEAFF. For the CDR3, the DNA is TGTGCCAGCGCGGGCCAGCTCCCTGGGTCCACTGAAGCTTTCTTT.

This clone was observed a few times. The rearrangement uses TRBV28 and TRBJ1-6, with D uncertain. Looked up from germline, CDR1 is MDHEN and CDR2 is SYDVKM. The CDR3 is 12 amino acids. Trimming removed 6 bases at V and 9 bases at J, with 9 bases between. CDR3 in DNA: TGTGCCAGCAGCCGAAGTAGTTCACCCCTCCACTTT. Protein sequence: CASSRSSSPLHF.

This chain uses TRBV27 with TRBJ2-7; 7 nucleotides line up with TRBD2. This CDR3 contains 14 residues. Trimming took 0 bases from V and 6 from J; bases not matched to a gene: 5. In germline, CDR1 is MNHEY, CDR2 SMNVEV (reference sequence). CDR3 nucleotide sequence: TGTGCCAGCAGTTTATCAGGGCGGGAGACCGAGCAGTACTTC. The encoded protein is CASSLSGRETEQYF.

The chain couples TRBV19 to TRBJ1-5; possible D gene TRBD1, 5 bases. The V gene's germline CDR1 is LNHDA and CDR2 SQIVND (reference sequence). The CDR3 consists of 14 residues. V was pared by 6 bases and J by 9 bases, with 18 bases between. CDR3 amino acids: CASRGEGRSRPQHF. DNA for the CDR3: TGTGCCAGTAGGGGGGAGGGGCGCAGCCGGCCCCAGCATTTT.

Only a few counts were recorded for this clone. The V gene is TRBV5-1, the J gene TRBJ2-2, with 10 bases fitting TRBD2. Germline assignment: CDR1 SGHRS and CDR2 YFSETQ. The V and J ends lost 3 bases and 4 bases, in that order; junction bases with no gene match: 3. The CDR3 runs to 15 residues. The CDR3, as DNA: TGCGCCAGCAGCTCGGGACTAGCGAGCACCGGGGAGCTGTTTTTT. It translates to CASSSGLASTGELFF.

The chain joins TRBV9 to TRBJ2-4; 8 nucleotides line up with TRBD2. V gave up 0 bases and J gave up 6 bases; unmatched junction bases: 20. Germline lookup yields CDR1 SGDLS and CDR2 YYNGEE. The CDR3 runs to 20 residues. The CDR3 DNA sequence: TGTGCCAGCAGCGTAGACCCTGGCGGGAGGAAATCGATAGGGGGAAACATTCAGTACTTC. Translating gives CASSVDPGGRKSIGGNIQYF.

This clone has only a few counts. This chain connects TRBV11-2 to TRBJ2-1; tentative D call: TRBD2 (6 bases). The CDR3 length is 13 residues. V shed 0 bases and J shed 8 bases, with 8 bases lying between them. Germline values: CDR1 SGHAT, CDR2 FQNNGV. The CDR3 loop reads CASSLDRRDEQFF. In DNA, the CDR3 is TGTGCCAGCAGCTTAGATCGGAGGGATGAGCAGTTCTTC.

This clone was seen a few times. J is TRBJ1-6 and V is TRBV5-1; TRBD1 is a possible D gene (5 bases). This CDR3 is 15 amino acids long. Trimming stripped 0 bases from V and 8 bases from J, with 12 bases between. The V gene's germline CDR1 is SGHRS and CDR2 YFSETQ. Written as DNA, the CDR3 is TGCGCCAGCAGCTTGGCCCTCAGGGCGTATTCACCCCTCCACTTT. Translation gives CASSLALRAYSPLHF.